One and the same sample provided the 31 T cell receptor beta chains below, sequenced in a study of blood T cell repertoires in COVID-19. The repertoire was sequenced with immunoSEQ multiplex PCR; TCRdb's copy has only in-frame clones and lacks some. The sample records under 120,000 clones, approximately 84% being singletons. The sample comprised peripheral blood. The source of these receptors is a human donor in a cohort sampled during active COVID-19.

The chain recombines TRBV4-2 with TRBJ1-1; 9 bases agree with TRBD1. This CDR3 spans 14 amino acids. CDR1 is LGHNA and CDR2 is YNFKEQ in the germline V gene. The J segment lost 3 bases and the V segment lost 4 bases, leaving 3 bases of the junction unmatched. CDR3 sequence (DNA): TGTGCCAGCAGCCCCCGGACAGGGGACACTGAAGCTTTCTTT. It is translated as CASSPRTGDTEAFF.

V usage is TRBV6-6 and J usage is TRBJ2-2; TRBD2 matches at 8 bases. Losses at the gene ends were 7 bases for V and 5 bases for J; bases not matched to a gene: 6. The CDR3 is made up of 14 amino acids. Germline assignment: CDR1 MNHNY and CDR2 SVGAGI (reference sequence). The CDR3 bases are TGTGCCAGCATCACGGGGGGGGCTACCGGGGAGCTGTTTTTT. Translating gives CASITGGATGELFF.

The chain couples TRBV7-6 to TRBJ1-1; 8 nucleotides align to TRBD1. The J segment lost 7 bases and the V segment lost 1 base, leaving 5 bases of the junction unmatched. The CDR3 loop spans 14 amino acids. CDR1 is SGHVS and CDR2 is FNYEAQ in the germline V gene. CDR3 loop: CASSLGPGTGEAFF. CDR3 in DNA: TGTGCCAGCAGCTTAGGCCCCGGGACAGGTGAAGCTTTCTTT.

V usage is TRBV5-6 and J usage is TRBJ2-5; a possible D gene is TRBD2 (7 bases). CDR1 and CDR2 from the germline V gene are SGHDT and YYEEEE. Trimming left V 3 bases short and J 4 bases short, with 22 bases between. The CDR3 totals 17 residues. The CDR3, as DNA: TGTGCCAGCAGCTCCCGGGTAGAGGGGGGAGGGAGAGAGACCCAGTACTTC. Its translation: CASSSRVEGGGRETQYF.

This clone has a single count. The rearrangement joins TRBV16 to TRBJ2-2, with D hard to call. The V end was cut by 3 bases, the J end by 6 bases, with 8 bases between. In germline, CDR1 is KGHSY, CDR2 FQNENV. The CDR3 runs to 13 residues. CDR3 nucleotides: TGTGCCAGCAGCCAGCAACAATCCGGGGAGCTGTTTTTT. It encodes CASSQQQSGELFF.

The rearrangement joins TRBV6-2 or TRBV6-3 to TRBJ2-3; 11 bases line up with TRBD2. Germline assignment: CDR1 MNHEY and CDR2 SVGEGT. J lost 2 bases, V lost 2 bases, and 15 bases had no gene match. The length of the CDR3 is 20 residues. The CDR3 sequence: CASSYLSRLAGKRTTDTQYF. CDR3 in DNA: TGTGCCAGCAGTTACCTCAGCCGACTAGCGGGAAAGAGGACCACAGATACGCAGTATTTT.

This chain uses TRBV5-1 with TRBJ1-5, with D possibly being TRBD1 (5 bases). Looked up from germline, CDR1 is SGHRS and CDR2 is YFSETQ. V lost 0 bases and J 3 bases, leaving 7 bases between the germline ends. CDR3 length: 14 amino acids. The CDR3 sequence: CASSLGQPNQPQHF. CDR3 in DNA: TGCGCCAGCAGCTTGGGACAGCCCAATCAGCCCCAGCATTTT. The variable domain in full, with the rest retrieved from reference TRBV5-1 and TRBJ1-5, is KAGVTQTPRYLIKTRGQQVTLSCSPISGHRSVSWYQQTPGQGLQFLFEYFSETQRNKGNFPGRFSGRQFSNSRSEMNVSTLELGDSALYLCASSLGQPNQPQHFGDGTRLSIL.

The chain joins TRBV25-1 to TRBJ2-5; 7 bases map to TRBD2. This CDR3 contains 14 residues. Germline CDR1 is MGHDK and CDR2 is SYGVNS. V lost 4 bases, J lost 8 bases, and 10 bases stayed unmatched. The CDR3, as DNA: TGTGCCAGCAGTGCGGGTAGCGGGTTAGGTACCCAGTACTTC. Protein: CASSAGSGLGTQYF.

This chain joins TRBV2 and TRBJ2-4; unclear D gene. CDR3 length equals 14 residues. V was trimmed by 3 bases and J by 0 bases, leaving 6 bases between them. Germline values: CDR1 SNHLY, CDR2 FYNNEI. CDR3 region: CASSDARAKNIQYF. The CDR3 region has the DNA TGTGCCAGCAGTGACGCCAGAGCCAAAAACATTCAGTACTTC. The full variable domain, rest sourced from reference TRBV2 and TRBJ2-4, is EPEVTQTPSHQVTQMGQEVILRCVPISNHLYFYWYRQILGQKVEFLVSFYNNEISEKSEIFDDQFSVERPDGSNFTLKIRSTKLEDSAMYFCASSDARAKNIQYFGAGTRLSVL.

This clone appeared once. The gene calls are TRBV28 and TRBJ1-4, with no clear D. The CDR3 extends over 12 amino acids. Germline V gene data show CDR1 as MDHEN and CDR2 as SYDVKM. The V end lost 7 bases, the J end lost 5 bases, and 8 bases lay between the germline ends. DNA of the CDR3: TGTGCCAGCACGGGGTTAAATGAAAAACTGTTTTTT. Translating gives CASTGLNEKLFF.

This clone was seen a single time. The V call is TRBV2, the J call TRBJ2-1; the match to TRBD2 covers 10 bases. Germline trimming cut 6 bases from V and 13 bases from J; bases unmatched to any gene: 6. This CDR3 comprises 12 residues. Germline V gives CDR1 SNHLY, CDR2 FYNNEI. The CDR3 DNA reads as TGTGCCAGCAGGCCTAGCGGGGGATTTCAGTTCTTC. This translates into CASRPSGGFQFF.

This chain joins TRBV11-3 and TRBJ2-4; possibly TRBD1 for D (6 bases). CDR3 length equals 13 residues. Germline CDR1 SGHNT, CDR2 YENEEA. Trimming removed 5 bases from V and 11 bases from J, with 16 bases in between. The CDR3 loop is CASSDRPGDVQYF. The CDR3 DNA is TGTGCCAGCAGCGATAGGCCAGGGGACGTTCAGTACTTC.

The chain combines TRBV2 with TRBJ2-7; 8 bases align to TRBD1. The germline CDR1 and CDR2 sequences are SNHLY and FYNNEI. With V trimmed by 8 bases and J by 7 bases, 7 bases remained unmatched. The CDR3 spans 12 residues. The CDR3, as DNA: TGTGCCAGCGGACAGGGATGGATAGAGCAGTACTTC. Residues: CASGQGWIEQYF.

The chain links TRBV7-2 to TRBJ2-5, with 7 bases identical to TRBD1. This CDR3 is built from 16 residues. The germline CDR1 and CDR2 sequences are SGHTA and FQGNSA. Trimming at V came to 5 bases and at J to 5 bases, leaving 14 bases not matched to a gene. CDR3 DNA sequence: TGTGCCAGCAGCACAAACACCGGGACAGTCAAGGAGACCCAGTACTTC. The encoded protein is CASSTNTGTVKETQYF.

V and J are TRBV10-3 and TRBJ1-5; 7 nucleotides match TRBD1. The germline gives CDR1 ENHRY, CDR2 SYGVKD. V lost 11 bases to trimming and J lost 3 bases; unmatched junction nucleotides: 7. There are 13 residues in the CDR3. This CDR3 reads CAGRQGLNQPQHF. The CDR3 DNA follows: TGTGCCGGGCGACAGGGACTCAATCAGCCCCAGCATTTT.

This clone was recorded once. V is TRBV5-1 and J is TRBJ2-3; 7 bases align to TRBD1. The ends lost 4 bases at V and 2 bases at J; junction bases unmatched: 7. CDR1 is SGHRS and CDR2 is YFSETQ in the germline V gene. The CDR3 has 15 amino acids. The CDR3 sequence is CASSLGQPDTDTQYF. The CDR3 DNA follows: TGCGCCAGCAGCCTGGGACAGCCTGACACAGATACGCAGTATTTT.

The table lists this clone with a few counts. The V gene is TRBV7-9, the J gene TRBJ1-2; TRBD1 agrees at 9 bases. Looked up from germline, CDR1 is SEHNR and CDR2 is FQNEAQ (reference sequence). Germline trimming cut 5 bases from V and 4 bases from J; bases unmatched to any gene: 8. The CDR3 runs 15 residues. Here the CDR3 reads CASSAGTGWSYGYTF. The CDR3 bases are TGTGCCAGCAGCGCGGGGACAGGGTGGTCCTATGGCTACACCTTC.

Of note for this clone: Within the sample, other DNA sequences also encode this same CDR3. The J gene is TRBJ2-5, the V gene TRBV5-1; 8 nucleotides match TRBD1. CDR1 SGHRS and CDR2 YFSETQ come from the germline V gene. The J segment lost 2 bases and the V segment lost 1 base, leaving 4 bases of the junction unmatched. This CDR3 contains 15 residues. The CDR3 sequence is CASSLNTGGQETQYF. CDR3 bases: TGCGCCAGCAGCTTGAACACAGGGGGTCAAGAGACCCAGTACTTC.

This rearrangement joins TRBV12-3 or TRBV12-4 to TRBJ2-7; D possibly corresponds to TRBD2 (5 bases). V gave up 6 bases and J gave up 3 bases, with 9 bases separating them. This CDR3 comprises 12 residues. CDR3 residues: CASSRGLYEQYF. For the CDR3, the DNA is TGTGCCAGCAGCCGGGGTCTCTACGAGCAGTACTTC.

The chain links TRBV28 to TRBJ1-2; D gene uncertain. Trimming pared 2 bases from V and 2 bases from J, leaving 6 bases between. CDR1 is MDHEN, CDR2 SYDVKM, per germline. The CDR3 consists of 13 residues. The CDR3 loop is CASSLVQNYGYTF. The CDR3 DNA reads as TGTGCCAGCAGTTTAGTACAGAACTATGGCTACACCTTC.

This sequence joins TRBV7-2 and TRBJ2-5; TRBD1 matches 9 bases. Per the germline V gene, CDR1 is SGHTA and CDR2 is FQGNSA. The ends lost 3 bases at V and 7 bases at J; junction bases unmatched: 9. This CDR3 comprises 15 residues. In nucleotides, the CDR3 is TGTGCCAGCAGCTTTCAATGGGGACAGGGTCTGACCCAGTACTTC. It yields the protein CASSFQWGQGLTQYF.

This clone has a handful of counts. The rearrangement links TRBV6-5 to TRBJ1-1, with D perhaps TRBD1 (6 bases). The germline V gene encodes CDR1 MNHEY and CDR2 SVGAGI. This CDR3 has 13 amino acids. V gave up 6 bases and J gave up 10 bases, with 18 bases separating them. This CDR3 reads CASRLNTGRVAFF. CDR3 coding DNA: TGTGCCAGCAGACTCAATACAGGGAGGGTAGCTTTCTTT.

This chain uses TRBV18 with TRBJ2-1; 8 nucleotides match TRBD2. The CDR3 contains 16 residues. Germline V CDR1 and CDR2: KGHSH, LQKENI. V dropped 3 bases and J dropped 0; count of bases not matched to a gene: 4. Here the CDR3 reads CASSPLAGVSYNEQFF. The CDR3 DNA reads TGTGCCAGCTCACCTCTAGCGGGCGTCTCCTACAATGAGCAGTTCTTC. Filled out from reference TRBV18 and TRBJ2-1, the complete variable domain reads NAGVMQNPRHLVRRRGQEARLRCSPMKGHSHVYWYRQLPEEGLKFMVYLQKENIIDESGMPKERFSAEFPKEGPSILRIQQVVRGDSAAYFCASSPLAGVSYNEQFFGPGTRLTVL.

The rearrangement joins TRBV5-1 to TRBJ1-1, with a weak D call TRBD1 (6 bases). Between the trimmed V and J ends, which lost 5 bases and 6 bases, there was a span of 20 bases. CDR1 and CDR2 from the germline V gene are SGHRS and YFSETQ. There are 15 residues in the CDR3. CDR3 residues: CASRLQQGLTAEAFF. The CDR3 DNA reads TGCGCCAGCAGGTTGCAACAGGGTTTGACGGCTGAAGCTTTCTTT.

V gene TRBV7-3 combines with J gene TRBJ2-1; 14 bases fit TRBD2. Germline CDR1 and CDR2: SGHTA and FQGTGA. V shed 5 bases and J 8 bases; nucleotides not matched to a gene: 14. The CDR3 spans 18 residues. CDR3 sequence (DNA): TGTGCCAGCAGCCCCCGACCGGGACTAGCGGGAGAAGTCGATGAGCAGTTCTTC. This sequence encodes CASSPRPGLAGEVDEQFF.

The rearrangement uses TRBV19 and TRBJ1-4; 10 bases are shared with TRBD1. Germline CDR1 and CDR2: LNHDA and SQIVND (reference sequence). The CDR3 extends over 18 amino acids. V shed 7 bases and J 0 bases; nucleotides not matched to a gene: 11. Here the CDR3 DNA reads TGTGCCAGTAAACCGGGACAGGGGATCTATGCAACTAATGAAAAACTGTTTTTT. It specifies CASKPGQGIYATNEKLFF.

This chain uses TRBV9 with TRBJ2-5, with a tentative D call TRBD1 (5 bases). Trimming cost V 1 base and J 2 bases, with 6 bases left between them. The CDR3 extends over 13 amino acids. CDR1 and CDR2 from the germline V gene are SGDLS and YYNGEE. CDR3: CASSVRQQETQYF. CDR3 nucleotide sequence: TGTGCCAGCAGCGTACGACAGCAAGAGACCCAGTACTTC.

This clone has just one count. This rearrangement joins TRBV29-1 to TRBJ2-7; maybe TRBD1 (7 bases). Germline V gene data show CDR1 as SQVTM and CDR2 as ANQGSEA. CDR3 length: 17 amino acids. Trimming took 0 bases from V and 5 from J, leaving 23 bases between them. The CDR3 bases are TGCAGCGTTGAAGAGGTCGGAGGGGGCTCTTCGGGAGACGAGCAGTACTTC. Amino acids: CSVEEVGGGSSGDEQYF.

This clone was recorded only once. CDR3 loop: CASGQGHIQYF. CDR3 bases: TGTGCCAGCGGTCAGGGGCACATTCAGTACTTC. V gene TRBV25-1 combines with J gene TRBJ2-4; weak D call: TRBD1 (6 bases). In germline, CDR1 is MGHDK, CDR2 SYGVNS. The V gene lost 8 bases and the J gene lost 8 bases, with 10 bases spanning the gap. The CDR3 covers 11 residues.

This sequence joins TRBV18 and TRBJ1-2; 8 bases map to TRBD1. CDR3 length equals 15 residues. J lost 6 bases, V lost 3 bases, and 9 bases had no gene match. Germline V CDR1 and CDR2: KGHSH, LQKENI. Here the CDR3 DNA reads TGTGCCAGCTCACCCCAGGGGGCGACTTTCGATGGCTACACCTTC. Translated: CASSPQGATFDGYTF.

This clone was detected a few times. The V gene is TRBV5-4, the J gene TRBJ1-2, with unresolved D. The CDR3 has 14 amino acids. Germline values: CDR1 SGHNT, CDR2 YYREEE (reference sequence). Between the trimmed V and J ends, which lost 0 bases and 3 bases, there was a span of 9 bases. The CDR3 region has the DNA TGTGCCAGCAGCTTGGGGGCGCGGGACTATGGCTACACCTTC. Protein: CASSLGARDYGYTF.